A selection of T cell receptor beta chains follows, all from one sample in a study of OX40 agonist ivuxolimab in advanced cancers. Repertoires were generated with immunoSEQ multiplex PCR, while TCRdb's copy carries only in-frame clones and drops some. The sample yields more than 80,000 clones, around 84% seen once. Sequencing used CD4+ or CD8+ T cells sorted from blood, obtained in a trial of the OX40 agonist ivuxolimab. All receptors come from an adult with an advanced solid tumor such as melanoma, head and neck, liver or kidney cancer. Each CDR3 is given with its conserved first and last residue. The order of the fields is clone size, V gene, J gene, D gene, CDR3 protein, CDR3 DNA. D genes are given only for firm matches. Clone size is not always given. Where it is, it says once, few, many or a class for expanded clones.

>.|TRBV2|TRBJ1-6|.
CASSVGRQANSPLHF
TGTGCCAGCAGTGTTGGACGGCAAGCTAATTCACCCCTCCACTTT
>.|TRBV7-3|TRBJ2-1|.
CASSLGGGSYNEQFF
TGTGCCAGCAGCTTAGGAGGGGGCTCCTACAATGAGCAGTTCTTC
>once|TRBV6-1|TRBJ2-1|TRBD2
CASSIGRAIFNEQFF
TGTGCCAGCAGTATCGGGAGGGCCATTTTCAATGAGCAGTTCTTC
>.|TRBV6-1|TRBJ2-7|.
CASGTSGEQYF
TGTGCCAGCGGGACTTCGGGTGAGCAGTACTTC
>.|TRBV19|TRBJ1-1|TRBD1
CASSMTGGYTEAFF
TGTGCCAGTAGTATGACAGGGGGCTACACTGAAGCTTTCTTT
>.|TRBV2|TRBJ1-1|TRBD1
CASNARQGFTEAFF
TGTGCCAGCAACGCCCGACAGGGATTCACTGAAGCTTTCTTT
>.|TRBV6-1|TRBJ1-1|.
CASARTEAFF
TGTGCCAGCGCCAGAACTGAAGCTTTCTTT
>.|TRBV28|TRBJ1-1|.
CASSRTGSRTEAFF
TGTGCCAGCAGCCGAACAGGGTCTCGCACTGAAGCTTTCTTT
>.|TRBV2|TRBJ2-2|TRBD2
CASGREGTGELFF
TGTGCCAGTGGACGGGAGGGAACCGGGGAGCTGTTTTTT
>.|TRBV11-3|TRBJ2-1|TRBD1
CASSLNRGPYNEQFF
TGTGCCAGCAGCCTTAACAGGGGGCCCTACAATGAGCAGTTCTTC
>once|TRBV5-4|TRBJ1-2|TRBD1
CASTYRGSNYGYTF
TGTGCCAGCACCTACAGGGGGAGTAACTATGGCTACACCTTC
>.|TRBV7-3|TRBJ2-1|.
CASSSKASLDWTYNEQFF
TGTGCCAGCAGCTCAAAGGCCAGTCTGGACTGGACATACAATGAGCAGTTCTTC
>.|TRBV11-3|TRBJ1-1|.
CASSAAGNTHTEAFF
TGTGCCAGCAGCGCAGCAGGGAACACTCACACTGAAGCTTTCTTT
>.|TRBV6-1|TRBJ2-3|TRBD1
CASSDLTGGGDTQYF
TGTGCCAGCAGTGACCTAACAGGGGGCGGCGATACGCAGTATTTT
>.|TRBV29-1|TRBJ2-1|.
CSVRIQNNEQFF
TGCAGCGTTCGGATACAAAACAATGAGCAGTTCTTC
>few|TRBV7-8|TRBJ2-2|.
CASSRLAYTGELFF
TGTGCCAGCAGCCGGCTGGCGTACACCGGGGAGCTGTTTTTT
>.|TRBV4-2|TRBJ2-2|TRBD2
CASSRKVILAGGPVVTGELFF
TGTGCCAGCAGCCGGAAGGTTATCCTAGCGGGAGGGCCGGTAGTCACCGGGGAGCTGTTTTTT
>.|TRBV5-8|TRBJ2-6|.
CASSLDVSGANVLTF
TGTGCCAGCAGCTTGGACGTCTCTGGGGCCAACGTCCTGACTTTC
>.|TRBV7-2|TRBJ2-2|TRBD2
CASSPAASGVPGELFF
TGTGCCAGCAGCCCCGCCGCCAGCGGGGTCCCCGGGGAGCTGTTTTTT
>.|TRBV10-1|TRBJ2-2|.
CASSDTGELFF
TGCGCCAGCAGCGACACCGGGGAGCTGTTTTTT
>.|TRBV7-9|TRBJ2-7|TRBD1
CASSQQDRGDHEQYF
TGTGCCAGCAGCCAACAGGACAGGGGTGACCACGAGCAGTACTTC
>.|TRBV19|TRBJ1-2|.
CASSPGTLYGYTF
TGTGCCAGTAGCCCCGGGACACTCTATGGCTACACCTTC
>few|TRBV6-5|TRBJ1-1|.
CASSRKVNTEAFF
TGTGCCAGCAGTCGAAAGGTGAACACTGAAGCTTTCTTT
>.|TRBV6-1|TRBJ1-4|TRBD1
CASSEVGTDNEKLFF
TGTGCCAGCAGTGAAGTTGGGACAGATAATGAAAAACTGTTTTTT
>.|TRBV6-6|TRBJ2-3|.
CASSSRTATQYF
TGTGCCAGCAGTTCAAGAACGGCTACGCAGTATTTT
>.|TRBV7-6|TRBJ1-3|.
CASSLETAGNTIYF
TGTGCCAGCAGCTTAGAGACGGCTGGAAACACCATATATTTT
>.|TRBV28|TRBJ1-6|TRBD1
CASSPGQGNSPLHF
TGTGCCAGCAGTCCTGGACAGGGGAATTCACCCCTCCACTTT
>.|TRBV4-1|TRBJ1-4|TRBD1
CASSLTGTGNEKLFF
TGCGCCAGCAGCCTGACCGGGACAGGGAATGAAAAACTGTTTTTT
>.|TRBV5-4|TRBJ2-3|TRBD2
CASSSGGAEDTQYF
TGTGCCAGCAGCTCGGGGGGGGCGGAAGATACGCAGTATTTT
>.|TRBV7-9|TRBJ1-1|.
CASTLGDENTEAFF
TGTGCCAGCACCTTAGGTGACGAGAACACTGAAGCTTTCTTT
>.|TRBV21-1|TRBJ2-1|.
CASFITWEQFF
TGTGCCAGCTTCATCACTTGGGAGCAGTTCTTC
>.|TRBV6-5|TRBJ2-5|.
CASSSNLVGGETQYF
TGTGCCAGCAGTTCTAACCTTGTGGGCGGCGAGACCCAGTACTTC
>.|TRBV30|TRBJ2-3|TRBD1
CAWSSLKGAADTQYF
TGTGCCTGGAGTTCTTTAAAGGGGGCTGCAGATACGCAGTATTTT
>.|TRBV4-1|TRBJ2-5|.
CASSQARGETQYF
TGCGCCAGCAGCCAAGCCCGGGGGGAGACCCAGTACTTC
>few|TRBV5-6|TRBJ2-7|TRBD2
CASSLFSAGGLPYEQYF
TGTGCCAGCAGCTTGTTTAGTGCGGGAGGGCTACCCTACGAGCAGTACTTC
>.|TRBV6-6|TRBJ1-2|TRBD1
CASSPTGNYGYTF
TGTGCCAGCAGCCCGACAGGGAACTATGGCTACACCTTC
>.|TRBV11-3|TRBJ2-2|.
CASSLGWSGELFF
TGTGCCAGCAGCTTAGGCTGGAGCGGGGAGCTGTTTTTT
>.|TRBV30|TRBJ2-7|TRBD1
CAWTRQGPYEQYF
TGTGCCTGGACAAGACAGGGTCCCTACGAGCAGTACTTC
>.|TRBV2|TRBJ2-7|.
CASSIGRPYEQYF
TGTGCCAGCAGCATCGGACGACCCTACGAGCAGTACTTC
>.|TRBV30|TRBJ1-1|TRBD1
CAWSGRTGVTEAFF
TGTGCCTGGAGTGGACGGACAGGGGTGACTGAAGCTTTCTTT
>.|TRBV11-3|TRBJ2-7|TRBD1
CASSSPGTGKNEQYF
TGTGCCAGCAGCTCCCCCGGGACAGGGAAAAACGAGCAGTACTTC
>.|TRBV30|TRBJ1-5|.
CAWSPKGNQPQHF
TGTGCCTGGAGTCCAAAGGGCAATCAGCCCCAGCATTTT
>.|TRBV28|TRBJ2-5|.
CASGDSPQETQYF
TGTGCCTCCGGCGACAGTCCCCAAGAGACCCAGTACTTC
>.|TRBV5-1|TRBJ2-7|TRBD2
CASSQGLAGYEQYF
TGCGCCAGCAGCCAGGGACTAGCGGGATACGAGCAGTACTTC
>.|TRBV28|TRBJ2-7|.
CASSSTGAGRSYEQYF
TGTGCCAGCAGTTCCACGGGAGCGGGTCGGTCCTACGAGCAGTACTTC
>.|TRBV11-2|TRBJ2-1|.
CASSETQGHFF
TGTGCCAGCAGCGAAACCCAGGGTCATTTCTTC
>.|TRBV4-1|TRBJ2-7|.
CASSQDRYYEQYF
TGCGCCAGCAGCCAAGATCGCTACTACGAGCAGTACTTC
>.|TRBV28|TRBJ1-2|TRBD1
CASRQGTGISAGYTF
TGTGCCAGCAGACAAGGGACAGGGATCAGCGCGGGCTACACCTTC
>.|TRBV10-2|TRBJ1-4|TRBD1
CASSESTGGNEKLFF
TGCGCCAGCAGTGAGTCGACAGGGGGAAATGAAAAACTGTTTTTT
>.|TRBV10-3|TRBJ2-5|.
CAISEGQRIQETQYF
TGTGCCATCTCAGAGGGGCAGAGGATCCAAGAGACCCAGTACTTC
>.|TRBV6-1|TRBJ1-2|TRBD1
CASRQGEMPVGYTF
TGTGCCAGTAGACAGGGGGAAATGCCGGTTGGCTACACCTTC